The present TCR beta chain was sequenced within a study of shared clonotypes between healthy human individuals. Overall study results and limits: Inspection by rarefaction showed sorted-subset sequencing to be incomplete despite large depth. Clonotypes not shared had lower generation probabilities than those common to all four donors.

Several immunoSEQ 96-well plates shared each subset's DNA, each plate a replicate. Sequenced by immunoSEQ multiplex PCR; TCRdb stores in-frame clones only, minus some. The table has roughly 2,000,000 clones, 80% to 95% seen once. To note about this clone: Antigen: not known.

Selected positively for CCR7 and CD45RO-negative, naive CD8 cells excluded terminally differentiated effector memory CD45RA+ cells. Those who donated were healthy HIV-negative adults, with no recent acute infections or vaccinations reported. V lost 4 bases and J lost 2, with 15 bases in between. Germline lookup yields CDR1 LGHNA and CDR2 YNFKEQ. The CDR3 runs 15 residues. The source is a man between 18 and 29 years old in good health. Some clones in this sample may be carry-over from other donors' samples. V and J are TRBV4-2 and TRBJ2-7; D remains ambiguous. The sequenced material came from naive CD8+ T cells from PBMCs. In DNA, the CDR3 is TGTGCCAGCAGCCCCGCCCCCGGACCAACCTACGAGCAGTACTTC. Residues: CASSPAPGPTYEQYF.